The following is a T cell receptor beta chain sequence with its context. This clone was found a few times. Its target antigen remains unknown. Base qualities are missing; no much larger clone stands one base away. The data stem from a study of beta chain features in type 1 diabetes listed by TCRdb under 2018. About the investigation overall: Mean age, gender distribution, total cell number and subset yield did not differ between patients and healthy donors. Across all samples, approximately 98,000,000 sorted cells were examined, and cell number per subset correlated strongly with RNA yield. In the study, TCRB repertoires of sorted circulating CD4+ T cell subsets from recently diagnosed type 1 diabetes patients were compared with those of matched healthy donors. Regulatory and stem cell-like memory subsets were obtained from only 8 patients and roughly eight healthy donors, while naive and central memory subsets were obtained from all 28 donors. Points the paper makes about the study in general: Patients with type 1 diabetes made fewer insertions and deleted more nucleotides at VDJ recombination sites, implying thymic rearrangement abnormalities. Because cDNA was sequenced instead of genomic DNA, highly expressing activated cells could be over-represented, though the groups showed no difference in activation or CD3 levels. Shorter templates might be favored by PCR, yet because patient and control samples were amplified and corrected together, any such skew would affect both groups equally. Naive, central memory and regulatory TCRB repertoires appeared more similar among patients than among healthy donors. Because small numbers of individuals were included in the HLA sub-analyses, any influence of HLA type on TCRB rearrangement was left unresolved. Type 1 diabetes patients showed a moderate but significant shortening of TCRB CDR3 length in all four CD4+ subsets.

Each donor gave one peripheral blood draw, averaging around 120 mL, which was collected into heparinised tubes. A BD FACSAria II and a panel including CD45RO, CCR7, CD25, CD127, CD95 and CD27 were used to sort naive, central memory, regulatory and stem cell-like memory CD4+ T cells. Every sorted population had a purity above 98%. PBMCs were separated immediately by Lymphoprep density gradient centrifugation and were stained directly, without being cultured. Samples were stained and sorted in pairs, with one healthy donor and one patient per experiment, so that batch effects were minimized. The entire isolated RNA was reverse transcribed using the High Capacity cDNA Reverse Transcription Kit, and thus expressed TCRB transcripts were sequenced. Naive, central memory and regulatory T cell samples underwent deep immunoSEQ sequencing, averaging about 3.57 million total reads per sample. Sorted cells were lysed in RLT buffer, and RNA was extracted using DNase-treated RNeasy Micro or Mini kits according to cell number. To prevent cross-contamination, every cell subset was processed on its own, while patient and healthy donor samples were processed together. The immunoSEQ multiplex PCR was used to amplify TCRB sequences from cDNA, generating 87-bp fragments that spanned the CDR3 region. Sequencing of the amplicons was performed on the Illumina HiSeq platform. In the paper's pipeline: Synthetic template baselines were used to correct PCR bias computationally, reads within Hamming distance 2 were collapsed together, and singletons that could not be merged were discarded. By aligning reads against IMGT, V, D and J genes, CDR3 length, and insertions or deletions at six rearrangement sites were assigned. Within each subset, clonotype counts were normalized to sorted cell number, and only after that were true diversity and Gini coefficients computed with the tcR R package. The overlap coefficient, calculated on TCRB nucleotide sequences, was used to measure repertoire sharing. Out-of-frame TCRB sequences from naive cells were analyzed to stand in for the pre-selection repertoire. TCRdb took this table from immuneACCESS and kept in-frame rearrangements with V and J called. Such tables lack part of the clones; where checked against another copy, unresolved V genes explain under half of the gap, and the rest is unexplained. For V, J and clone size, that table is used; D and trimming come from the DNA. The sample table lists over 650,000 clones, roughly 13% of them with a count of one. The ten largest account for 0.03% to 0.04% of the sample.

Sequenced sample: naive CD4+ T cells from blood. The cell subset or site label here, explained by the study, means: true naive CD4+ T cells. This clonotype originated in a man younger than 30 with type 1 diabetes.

The nucleotide sequence is TGTGCCAGCAGCCAACTGGCGGGCGGGGAGACCCAGTACTTC. Its protein is CASSQLAGGETQYF. The chain joins TRBV14 to TRBJ2-5; TRBD2 is a weak D gene call, 5 bases matching. The germline ends are 12 bases apart after V is trimmed by 2 bases and J by 5 bases. The CDR3 has 14 amino acids, counting the end cysteine and phenylalanine. Only the CDR3 region is kept as DNA, spanning 42 bases read in frame from base 1. For CDR1 and CDR2, the germline V gene lists SGHDN and FVKESK.